This T cell receptor (beta chain) originates from a study of CD8 T cells in ankylosing spondylitis. The TCR beta libraries were generated through quantitative 5'-RACE incorporating molecular barcodes. TCRdb reprocessed the 5' RACE reads with MiXCR, giving one entry per CDR3 protein. The table shows a few hundred thousand distinct CDR3 sequences, with roughly 22% occurring only once. This clonotype was observed a few times. CDR3 size: 15 residues. The V end lost 4 bases, the J end lost 4 bases, and 13 bases lay between the germline ends. Input material: blood, either unsorted or a sorted T cell fraction (not recorded which). This clonotype originated in a male donor with ankylosing spondylitis or in good health (not recorded which). The chain links TRBV12-3 or TRBV12-4 to TRBJ2-2; D might be TRBD2 (7 bases). The CDR3: CASSSAGAPTGELFF. The CDR3 coding sequence is TGTGCCAGCAGTTCCGCGGGGGCACCCACCGGGGAGCTGTTTTTT.